This TCR beta chain comes out of a study of T cell repertoires in cytomegalovirus infection. Study-wide context: Peptides in the study included HLA-C-restricted and HLA-B-restricted CMV epitopes. A matching HLA type, together with CMV infection, was signaled by public TCR beta signatures. Study-wide points: Adding up the frequency of public TCR beta families identified people who carried CMV plus the relevant HLA.

Germline V lookup: CDR1 MNHNS, CDR2 SASEGT. This CDR3 comprises 15 residues. The V and J ends lost 9 bases and 0 bases respectively, with 16 bases between them. This clonotype was seen a handful of times. Its antigen remains unidentified. Using its own MiXCR run on the reads, TCRdb lists one record per CDR3 protein. The sample lists 700,000 to 950,000 distinct CDR3 sequences, approximately 32% occurring once. The sequence came from a human donor in good health (CMV status not recorded). Some clones in this sample may be carry-over from other donors' samples. The V and J genes are TRBV6-1 and TRBJ2-3; the D is unclear. This specimen was cultured CD8+ T cells from PBMCs, taken from culture after CMV antigen stimulation. DNA of the CDR3: TGTGCCAGTTCCGGATTGCCCGCTAGCACAGATACGCAGTATTTT. It is translated as CASSGLPASTDTQYF.